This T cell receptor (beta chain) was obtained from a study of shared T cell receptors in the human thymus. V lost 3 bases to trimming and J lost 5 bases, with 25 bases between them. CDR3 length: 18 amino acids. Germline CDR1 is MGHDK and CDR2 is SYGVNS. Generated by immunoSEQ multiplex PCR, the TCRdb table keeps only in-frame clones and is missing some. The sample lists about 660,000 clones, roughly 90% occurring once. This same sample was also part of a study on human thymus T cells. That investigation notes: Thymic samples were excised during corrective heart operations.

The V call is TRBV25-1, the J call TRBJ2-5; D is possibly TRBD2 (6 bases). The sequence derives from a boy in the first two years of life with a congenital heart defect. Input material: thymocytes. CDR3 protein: CASSDYNGGSGLLETQYF. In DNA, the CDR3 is TGTGCCAGCAGTGACTACAATGGGGGGAGTGGGTTATTGGAGACCCAGTACTTC.